These 18 T cell receptor beta chains originate from one sample sequenced in a study of control samples from healthy donors and cancer patients. Sequencing used immunoSEQ multiplex PCR; TCRdb keeps in-frame clones, though not all of them. Of some 140,000 clones listed, roughly 92% were seen once; the top ten hold about 11%. Sequencing used blood. Every receptor here comes from a man under 40 in good health.

The rearrangement joins TRBV28 to TRBJ2-7, with a weak D call TRBD2 (6 bases). CDR1 and CDR2 (germline): MDHEN, SYDVKM. The CDR3 spans 16 residues. Between the trimmed V and J ends, which lost 4 bases and 3 bases, there was a span of 19 bases. The CDR3 here is CASSSGQWDSYYEQYF. The CDR3, as DNA: TGTGCCAGCAGTTCCGGCCAATGGGACTCCTACTACGAGCAGTACTTC.

V and J are TRBV6-5 and TRBJ2-7, with D possibly TRBD2 on 5 matching bases. The CDR3 has 12 residues. CDR1 MNHEY and CDR2 SVGAGI come from the germline V gene. The ends were cut back, 7 bases at V and 7 bases at J, with 14 bases in the middle. The DNA of the CDR3 is TGTGCCAGCACCTCACCGGGATTGGAGCAGTACTTC. Its protein is CASTSPGLEQYF.

This clone was seen a few times. The chain recombines TRBV27 with TRBJ2-3, with D perhaps matching TRBD2 (6 bases). From germline, CDR1 is MNHEY and CDR2 SMNVEV (reference sequence). V dropped 2 bases and J dropped 2 bases, with 8 bases sitting between them. The CDR3 has 14 residues. The CDR3: CASSLGDFTDTQYF. The CDR3 DNA sequence: TGTGCCAGCAGTTTAGGGGACTTCACAGATACGCAGTATTTT.

This chain links TRBV7-9 with TRBJ1-4; TRBD1 matches at 10 bases. Unmatched junction bases numbered 7, after V lost 5 bases and J lost 7 bases. Germline V CDR1 and CDR2: SEHNR, FQNEAQ (reference sequence). The length of the CDR3 is 15 residues. The CDR3 sequence: CASSPGQGYREKLFF. The DNA of the CDR3 is TGTGCCAGCAGCCCGGGACAGGGGTATCGTGAAAAACTGTTTTTT.

V and J are TRBV3-1 (or the pseudogene TRBV3-2) and TRBJ2-1; D unclear. The V gene lost 1 base and the J gene lost 5 bases, with 9 bases spanning the gap. The CDR3 totals 14 residues. Germline loops: CDR1 LGHDT, CDR2 YNNKEL (reference sequence). In DNA form, the CDR3 reads TGTGCCAGCAGCCAAGTTCAAGGAAACAATGAGCAGTTCTTC. As protein: CASSQVQGNNEQFF.

This clone appeared a single time. In DNA form, the CDR3 reads TGTGCCAGCAGCTATTACAATGGTTACGAGCAGTACTTC. This codes for CASSYYNGYEQYF. The genes are TRBV7-2 and TRBJ2-7; D is ambiguous. From germline, CDR1 is SGHTA and CDR2 FQGNSA. V lost 4 bases, J lost 4 bases, and 11 bases lay in between. The CDR3 loop spans 13 amino acids.

V is TRBV15 and J is TRBJ2-1; the match to TRBD1 covers 8 bases. This CDR3 has 16 residues. V was clipped by 1 base and J by 11 bases; unmatched bases: 13. Per the germline V gene, CDR1 is LNHNV and CDR2 is YYDKDF (reference sequence). The CDR3 sequence is CATSRGRTGPLIKQFF. The CDR3 DNA is TGTGCCACCAGCAGAGGGAGGACAGGGCCCCTTATCAAGCAGTTCTTC.

The J gene is TRBJ2-3, the V gene TRBV27; perhaps TRBD1 as D (6 bases). The germline V gene encodes CDR1 MNHEY and CDR2 SMNVEV (reference sequence). Trimming removed 0 bases from V and 2 bases from J, with 9 bases in between. The CDR3 covers 15 residues. The CDR3 coding sequence is TGTGCCAGCAGTTTATCGGGGGCGGACACAGATACGCAGTATTTT. Translation gives CASSLSGADTDTQYF.

The CDR3, as DNA: TGTGCCAGCACTAACAGGGGGAGCGGGACCGGGGAGCTGTTTTTT. This encodes CASTNRGSGTGELFF. The gene calls are TRBV6-5 and TRBJ2-2, with 8 bases identical to TRBD1. J gave up 5 bases and V 7 bases, and 9 bases lay outside the gene matches. CDR3 length equals 15 residues. Germline V CDR1 and CDR2: MNHEY, SVGAGI.

The CDR3 DNA sequence: TGTGCCAGCAGACCCATAGCGGGGGTGAACACCGGGGAGCTGTTTTTT. Encoded protein: CASRPIAGVNTGELFF. The rearrangement links TRBV11-2 to TRBJ2-2; 9 bases agree with TRBD2. Germline V gene lookup returns CDR1 SGHAT and CDR2 FQNNGV. The CDR3 extends over 16 amino acids. V gave up 6 bases and J gave up 1 base; unmatched junction bases: 6.

This chain joins TRBV27 and TRBJ2-7, with a tentative D call TRBD2 (6 bases). The V end was cut by 6 bases, the J end by 2 bases, with 11 bases between. This CDR3 is 13 amino acids long. Germline CDR1 reads MNHEY; CDR2 reads SMNVEV (reference sequence). CDR3: CASSRDLPYEQYF. CDR3 nucleotide sequence: TGTGCCAGCAGCAGGGACTTGCCCTACGAGCAGTACTTC.

In the case of this clone: Because the CDR3's place on the DNA is in doubt, the DNA is left out and the CDR3 is given as listed by TCRdb. The V call is TRBV5-1, the J call TRBJ2-7; the table gives TRBD1 as D, unverified against the DNA. Germline loops: CDR1 SGHRS, CDR2 YFSETQ. The CDR3 has 17 amino acids, counting both end residues. CDR3 sequence: CASSFGPGAVNLGEQYF.

V and J are TRBV27 and TRBJ2-7; 8 bases match TRBD2. V lost 0 bases, J lost 6 bases, and 7 bases stayed unmatched. Germline-derived CDR1 and CDR2 are MNHEY and SMNVEV (reference sequence). The CDR3 spans 15 residues. DNA for the CDR3: TGTGCCAGCAGTTTATCGTTCGGACTAGCTAGCGAGCAGTACTTC. Amino acids: CASSLSFGLASEQYF.

The chain employs TRBV4-2 and TRBJ2-1; 7 bases fit TRBD2. J gave up 3 bases and V 0 bases, and 5 bases lay outside the gene matches. CDR3 length: 16 residues. The germline CDR1 and CDR2 sequences are LGHNA and YNFKEQ. The CDR3 is CASSQDWSGDYNEQFF. The CDR3 DNA follows: TGTGCCAGCAGCCAAGATTGGAGCGGGGACTACAATGAGCAGTTCTTC.

The rearrangement links TRBV9 to TRBJ1-3, with TRBD1 as a possible D gene (6 bases). Germline values: CDR1 SGDLS, CDR2 YYNGEE. Trimming took off 0 bases at V and 4 bases at J, with 8 bases between the two ends. This CDR3 region has 14 residues. DNA of the CDR3: TGTGCCAGCAGCGTAGCCAGGGGAGGAAACACCATATATTTT. Encoded protein: CASSVARGGNTIYF.

The chain employs TRBV7-2 and TRBJ2-1; unclear D gene. The CDR3 has 14 residues. The ends were cut back, 1 base at V and 4 bases at J, with 8 bases in the middle. From germline, CDR1 is SGHTA and CDR2 FQGNSA. The CDR3: CASSLVAQYNEQFF. In DNA form, the CDR3 reads TGTGCCAGCAGCTTAGTAGCCCAGTACAATGAGCAGTTCTTC.

V and J are TRBV2 and TRBJ1-2; 9 nucleotides agree with TRBD1. This CDR3 region has 14 residues. Germline loops: CDR1 SNHLY, CDR2 FYNNEI. Losses at the gene ends were 5 bases for V and 5 bases for J; bases not matched to a gene: 6. The CDR3 spells CASSRQGVRYGYTF. CDR3 nucleotide sequence: TGTGCCAGCAGTCGACAGGGGGTTAGGTATGGCTACACCTTC.

J is TRBJ1-1 and V is TRBV5-8; D remains unclear. The CDR3 runs to 14 residues. In germline, CDR1 is SGHTS, CDR2 YDEGEE. V gave up 1 base and J gave up 5 bases, with 12 bases separating them. The CDR3 DNA reads TGTGCCAGCAGCTTGTGGGTTCGAGGGACTGAAGCTTTCTTT. Translated: CASSLWVRGTEAFF.